This TCR beta chain emerged from a study of blood T cell repertoires in COVID-19. Study-wide background: From the United States, Italy and Spain came samples of acute and convalescent COVID-19. Sources were T cells, B-cell-depleted T cells, or PBMCs; the material itself was cDNA or gDNA.

Repertoires were generated with immunoSEQ multiplex PCR, while TCRdb's copy carries only in-frame clones and drops some. Of just under 350,000 clones in the sample, almost 90% were seen once. Trimming cost V 4 bases and J 8 bases, with 17 bases left between them. The CDR3 is 15 residues long. Germline V gene lookup returns CDR1 KGHDR and CDR2 SFDVKD. This chain links TRBV24-1 with TRBJ2-1, with D maybe TRBD2 (5 bases). Sequencing used peripheral blood. This TCR derives from a woman between 65 and 79 years old with COVID-19, enrolled during active disease. The CDR3 region is CATSDPLIVSDEQFF. The DNA of the CDR3 is TGTGCCACCAGTGACCCACTTATTGTTAGCGATGAGCAGTTCTTC.